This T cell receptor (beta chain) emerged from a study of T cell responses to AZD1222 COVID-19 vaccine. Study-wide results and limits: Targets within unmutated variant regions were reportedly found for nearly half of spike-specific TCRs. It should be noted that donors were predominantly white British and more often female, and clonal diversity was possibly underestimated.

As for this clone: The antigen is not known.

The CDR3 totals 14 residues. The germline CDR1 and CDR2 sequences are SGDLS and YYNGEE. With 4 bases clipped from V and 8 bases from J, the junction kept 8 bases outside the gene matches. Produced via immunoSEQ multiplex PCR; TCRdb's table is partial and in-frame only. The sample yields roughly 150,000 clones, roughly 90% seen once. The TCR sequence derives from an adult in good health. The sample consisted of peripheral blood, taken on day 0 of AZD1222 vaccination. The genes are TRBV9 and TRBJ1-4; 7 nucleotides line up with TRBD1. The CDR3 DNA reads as TGTGCCAGCAGCTTACAGGGGCACCACGAAAAACTGTTTTTT. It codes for CASSLQGHHEKLFF. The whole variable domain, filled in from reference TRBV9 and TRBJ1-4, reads DSGVTQTPKHLITATGQRVTLRCSPRSGDLSVYWYQQSLDQGLQFLIQYYNGEERAKGNILERFSAQQFPDLHSELNLSSLELGDSALYFCASSLQGHHEKLFFGSGTQLSVL.